This passage covers 14 T cell receptor beta chains from one sample sequenced in a study of blood T cell repertoires in COVID-19. Profiling relied on immunoSEQ multiplex PCR, and the TCRdb table lists in-frame clones only, not all of them. The sample has hundreds of thousands of clones; over 80% are singletons. The sequenced sample was peripheral blood. The receptors shown here come from a woman aged 18-35 years with acute or convalescent COVID-19.

This clone was counted a few times. The chain carries TRBV24-1 and TRBJ2-2; no definite D call. Per germline, CDR1 KGHDR and CDR2 SFDVKD. The CDR3 extends over 15 amino acids. V was shortened by 3 bases and J by 3 bases, with 10 bases between the two germline ends. In nucleotides, the CDR3 is TGTGCCACCAGTGATCCCCACCGGGACACCGGGGAGCTGTTTTTT. It codes for CATSDPHRDTGELFF.

This chain joins TRBV6-6 and TRBJ1-4, with D uncertain. The germline CDR1 and CDR2 sequences are MNHNY and SVGAGI (reference sequence). The CDR3 extends over 16 amino acids. Trimming stripped 5 bases from V and 4 bases from J, with 17 bases between. The CDR3 here is CASSPGIDNFNEKLFF. The CDR3 coding sequence is TGTGCCAGCAGTCCCGGGATCGACAACTTTAATGAAAAACTGTTTTTT.

V and J are TRBV27 and TRBJ1-2; the D gene is possibly TRBD1 (5 bases). The germline gives CDR1 MNHEY, CDR2 SMNVEV (reference sequence). The CDR3 loop spans 14 amino acids. The ends were cut back, 5 bases at V and 4 bases at J, with 14 bases in the middle. This CDR3 is CASSQGPWGYGYTF. The CDR3, as DNA: TGTGCCAGCAGTCAGGGCCCCTGGGGCTATGGCTACACCTTC.

The chain joins TRBV20-1 to TRBJ1-2; no clear D gene. CDR3 length equals 9 residues. Germline CDR1 and CDR2: DFQATT and SNEGSKA (reference sequence). Trimming removed 5 bases from V and 7 bases from J, with 5 bases in between. CDR3 in DNA: TGCAGTGCTTCGGGTGGCTACACCTTC. Its translation is CSASGGYTF.

Here the CDR3 reads CASVAGGIHNEQFF. CDR3 DNA: TGTGCCAGCGTCGCGGGGGGAATCCACAATGAGCAGTTCTTC. The rearrangement links TRBV7-2 to TRBJ2-1; 8 bases are a match to TRBD2. V was clipped by 8 bases and J by 5 bases; unmatched bases: 8. Germline assignment: CDR1 SGHTA and CDR2 FQGNSA. The CDR3 spans 14 residues.

The chain has TRBV28 and TRBJ1-1; D is unclear. In germline, CDR1 is MDHEN, CDR2 SYDVKM. This CDR3 has 16 residues. Trimming cost V 3 bases and J 1 base, with 15 bases left between them. CDR3 sequence reads: CASSFPRGVSNTEAFF. As DNA, the CDR3 is TGTGCCAGCAGTTTTCCCCGAGGCGTGTCGAACACTGAAGCTTTCTTT.

The chain uses TRBV19 and TRBJ2-1; 13 nucleotides match TRBD2. Per the germline V gene, CDR1 is LNHDA and CDR2 is SQIVND (reference sequence). This CDR3 has 16 residues. J lost 7 bases, V lost 4 bases, and 7 bases had no gene match. CDR3 sequence reads: CASSRVRLAGGNEQFF. Written as DNA, the CDR3 is TGTGCCAGTAGTAGGGTCAGACTAGCGGGGGGAAATGAGCAGTTCTTC. Filled out from reference TRBV19 and TRBJ2-1, the complete variable domain reads DGGITQSPKYLFRKEGQNVTLSCEQNLNHDAMYWYRQDPGQGLRLIYYSQIVNDFQKGDIAEGYSVSREKKESFPLTVTSAQKNPTAFYLCASSRVRLAGGNEQFFGPGTRLTVL.

This chain connects TRBV10-3 to TRBJ2-6; TRBD1 matches 7 bases. Germline CDR1 and CDR2: ENHRY and SYGVKD. J gave up 2 bases and V 5 bases, and 3 bases lay outside the gene matches. There are 15 residues in the CDR3. DNA for the CDR3: TGTGCCATCAGTCGACAGGGTGCTGGGGCCAACGTCCTGACTTTC. This codes for CAISRQGAGANVLTF.

CDR3 region: CASSSPYQETQYF. DNA for the CDR3: TGTGCCAGCAGCTCCCCGTACCAAGAGACCCAGTACTTC. The chain couples TRBV12-3 or TRBV12-4 to TRBJ2-5; D is ambiguous. This CDR3 has 13 amino acids. Trimming removed 6 bases from V and 0 bases from J, with 8 bases in between.

This chain uses TRBV15 with TRBJ1-6, with D maybe TRBD1 (5 bases). Per germline, CDR1 LNHNV and CDR2 YYDKDF (reference sequence). The V end was cut by 3 bases, the J end by 4 bases, with 16 bases between. The CDR3 covers 17 residues. The CDR3: CATSRGFRAGYNSPLHF. The CDR3 DNA sequence: TGTGCCACCAGCAGGGGTTTTCGTGCAGGGTATAATTCACCCCTCCACTTT.

V and J are TRBV7-2 and TRBJ1-6; D is perhaps TRBD1 (5 bases). The CDR3 has 15 residues. Germline assignment: CDR1 SGHTA and CDR2 FQGNSA. Trimming shortened V by 1 base and J by 9 bases, and 13 bases separated the two germline ends. The CDR3 DNA reads as TGTGCCAGCAGCTTAGGGACACCCGATAGTTCACCCCTCCACTTT. It yields the protein CASSLGTPDSSPLHF. The full variable domain, its missing parts supplied by reference TRBV7-2 and TRBJ1-6, is GAGVSQSPSNKVTEKGKDVELRCDPISGHTALYWYRQSLGQGLEFLIYFQGNSAPDKSGLPSDRFSAERTGGSVSTLTIQRTQQEDSAVYLCASSLGTPDSSPLHFGNGTRLTVT.

The chain couples TRBV30 to TRBJ1-1, with a tentative D call TRBD1 (5 bases). V was pared by 2 bases and J by 7 bases, with 8 bases between. The CDR3 is 11 amino acids. Germline-derived CDR1 and CDR2 are GTSNPN and SVGIG (reference sequence). This CDR3 is CAWSFRGEAFF. Here the CDR3 DNA reads TGTGCCTGGAGTTTTAGGGGTGAAGCTTTCTTT.

The CDR3 DNA is TGTGCCATCCGGGACAGCTATGGCTACACCTTC. Its protein product is CAIRDSYGYTF. The J gene is TRBJ1-2, the V gene TRBV10-3, with 7 bases aligning to TRBD1. Trimming at V came to 8 bases and at J to 4 bases, leaving 1 base not matched to a gene. Germline V gives CDR1 ENHRY, CDR2 SYGVKD. CDR3 length: 11 residues.

This chain links TRBV3-1 (or the pseudogene TRBV3-2) with TRBJ1-2; the D gene is possibly TRBD1 (6 bases). The V end lost 11 bases, the J end lost 2 bases, and 18 bases lay between the germline ends. The CDR3 runs 14 residues. The germline CDR1 and CDR2 sequences are LGHDT and YNNKEL (reference sequence). CDR3 in DNA: TGTGCCTGCACGTGGACAGAGCACAACTATGGCTACACCTTC. Translation gives CACTWTEHNYGYTF.